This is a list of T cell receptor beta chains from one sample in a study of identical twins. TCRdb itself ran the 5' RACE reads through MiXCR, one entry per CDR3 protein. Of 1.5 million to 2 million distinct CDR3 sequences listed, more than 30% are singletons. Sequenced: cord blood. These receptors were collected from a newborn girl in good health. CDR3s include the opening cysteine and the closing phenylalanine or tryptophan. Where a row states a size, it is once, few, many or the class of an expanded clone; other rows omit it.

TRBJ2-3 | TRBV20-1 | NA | CSARVLAPSTDTQYF
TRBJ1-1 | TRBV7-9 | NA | CASSLARQLNTEAFF
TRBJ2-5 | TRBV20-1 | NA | CSAAGTGDQETQYF
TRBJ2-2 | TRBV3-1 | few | CASSQFFLDTGELFF
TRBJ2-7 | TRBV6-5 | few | CASSQDRGRTYEQYF
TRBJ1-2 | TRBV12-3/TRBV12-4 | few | CASSLQGATNYGYTF
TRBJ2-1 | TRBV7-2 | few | CASSSFHNNEQFF
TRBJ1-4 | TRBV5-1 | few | CASSRDTGDEKLFF
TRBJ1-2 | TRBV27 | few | CASSWTGSNGYTF
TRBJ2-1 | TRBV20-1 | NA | CSALLGGPYNEQFF
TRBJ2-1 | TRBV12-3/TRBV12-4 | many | CASRWSSGRDNEQFF
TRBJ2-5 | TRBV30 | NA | CAWSDSWGSEQYF
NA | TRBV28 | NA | CASSFGLASYNEQYF
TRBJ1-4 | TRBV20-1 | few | CSAMGRNEKLFF
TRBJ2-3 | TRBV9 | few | CASSATPASTDTQYF
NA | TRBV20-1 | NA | CSARDPNPSGRANEQYF
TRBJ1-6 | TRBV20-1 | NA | CSARGGGFGQGNSPLHF
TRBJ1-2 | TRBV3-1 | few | CASSQKAGTAYGYTF
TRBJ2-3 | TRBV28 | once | CASSFWTSGSTDMQYF
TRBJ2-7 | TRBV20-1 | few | CSASQGLAASSYEQYF
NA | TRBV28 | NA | CASRSGTSGSYNEQYF
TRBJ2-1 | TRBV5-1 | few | CASSLSGQFYNEQFF
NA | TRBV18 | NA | CASSNLFSRGGPHNEQYF
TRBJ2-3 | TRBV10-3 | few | CATQHTSAHTDTQYF
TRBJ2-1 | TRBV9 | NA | CASSPQRPDNEQFF
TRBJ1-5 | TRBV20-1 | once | CSAYRDNQPQHF
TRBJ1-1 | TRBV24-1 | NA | CATSDYPQGTEAFF
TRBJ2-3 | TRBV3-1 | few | CASSQGLLSGGATDTQYF
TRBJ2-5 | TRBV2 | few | CASRRAGGPQETQYF
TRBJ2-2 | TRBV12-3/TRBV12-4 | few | CASSSQGNTGELFF
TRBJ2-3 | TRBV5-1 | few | CASSMGQGRTDTQYF
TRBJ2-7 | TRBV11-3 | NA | CASSYGTSGFYEQYF
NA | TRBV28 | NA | CASSLGAFNDQGTQYF
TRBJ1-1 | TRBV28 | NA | CASSFLTLNTEAFF
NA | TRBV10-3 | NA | CAISQAQGPNEQYF